The rows below give T cell receptor beta chains drawn from one sample of a study of blood T cells in healthy people across ages. MiXCR, run by TCRdb on the 5' RACE reads, gives a single entry per CDR3 protein. The top ten hold 23% of the sample, which has fewer than 2,000,000 distinct CDR3 sequences, about 39% seen once. Sequencing was carried out using blood. Receptors originate from a human donor in good health. Each CDR3 is given with its conserved first and last residue. Each record gives: J gene, clone size, V gene, D gene, CDR3 DNA, CDR3 protein. D genes are given only for firm matches. Clone size is shown for a subset of rows, as once, few, many or a class of expanded clone.

TRBJ2-7,few,TRBV12-3/TRBV12-4,-,TGTGCCAGCAGTTTAGTAGCGGCTGGCGGGTACGAGCAGTACTTC,CASSLVAAGGYEQYF
TRBJ1-5,few,TRBV12-3/TRBV12-4,-,TGTGCCAGCAGCCCGACATGGGGGTCGGGCAATCAGCCCCAGCATTTT,CASSPTWGSGNQPQHF
TRBJ2-5,-,TRBV6-2/TRBV6-3,TRBD2,TGTGCCAGAAGAACTAGCGGGGGAATCCCTCTCTGTGGGGAGACCCAGTACTTC,CARRTSGGIPLCGETQYF
TRBJ1-5,-,TRBV5-1,-,TGCGCCAGCAGCTTGGGACACCCCAATCAGCCCCAGCATTTT,CASSLGHPNQPQHF
TRBJ2-5,-,TRBV9,-,TGTGCCAGCAGCGTAGACTTGAGGCAGACCCAGTACTTC,CASSVDLRQTQYF
TRBJ1-1,-,TRBV7-2,-,TGTGCCAGCAGCTTAATCCTACAGGCTTACACTGAAGCTTTCTTT,CASSLILQAYTEAFF
TRBJ2-1,-,TRBV7-6,-,TGTGCCAGCAGCTTAAATCAGGTCCCCTACAATGGGCAGTTCTTC,CASSLNQVPYNGQFF
TRBJ1-2,-,TRBV12-3/TRBV12-4,TRBD1,TGTGCCAGCAGTCCCGGGACAGGGGTACGGGGAGATGGCTACACCTTC,CASSPGTGVRGDGYTF
TRBJ2-7,few,TRBV7-9,-,TGTGCCAGCAGCCGGAGTACAGGGGAGGACGAGCAGTACTTC,CASSRSTGEDEQYF
TRBJ2-7,-,TRBV29-1,TRBD2,TGCAGCGCTGGAGGAGCGGGGTCAAGCTCCTACAATGAGCAGTACTTC,CSAGGAGSSSYNEQYF
TRBJ1-2,few,TRBV20-1,-,TGCAGTGCTAGAGGCCGAGGGGCGAGTGGCTACACCTTC,CSARGRGASGYTF
TRBJ1-5,-,TRBV28,-,TGTGCCAGCAGTGCCGCGGGAGGGAGCAATCAGCCCCAGCATTTT,CASSAAGGSNQPQHF
TRBJ1-4,-,TRBV6-5,-,TGTGCCAGCAGTTATCGGAGGGCCTCTAATGAAAAACTGTTTTTT,CASSYRRASNEKLFF
TRBJ2-3,few,TRBV15,-,TGTGCCACCAGCAGCGACTCCCACACGCAGTATTTT,CATSSDSHTQYF
TRBJ1-2,few,TRBV24-1,-,TGTGCCACCAGTGACCCCGAAGAATATGGCTACACCTTC,CATSDPEEYGYTF